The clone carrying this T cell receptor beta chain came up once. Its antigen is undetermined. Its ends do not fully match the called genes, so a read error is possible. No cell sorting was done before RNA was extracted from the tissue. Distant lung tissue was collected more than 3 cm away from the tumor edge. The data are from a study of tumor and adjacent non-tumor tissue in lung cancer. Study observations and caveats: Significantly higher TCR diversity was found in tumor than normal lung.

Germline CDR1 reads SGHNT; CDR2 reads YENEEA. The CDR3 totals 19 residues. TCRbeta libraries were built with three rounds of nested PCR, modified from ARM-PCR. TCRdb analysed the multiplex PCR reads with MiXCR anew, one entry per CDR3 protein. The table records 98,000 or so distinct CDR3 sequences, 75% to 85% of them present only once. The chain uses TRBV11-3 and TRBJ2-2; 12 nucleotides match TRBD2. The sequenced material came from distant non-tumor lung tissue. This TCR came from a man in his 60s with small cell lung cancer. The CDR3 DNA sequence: TGTGCCAGCAGTAGTGATGACACGGGACTAGCGGGTCACACTGGGGAGCTGTTTTTT. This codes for CASSSDDTGLAGHTGELFF.